These 32 T cell receptor beta chains were sequenced from one sample in a study of blood T cells in healthy people across ages. A second PCR, run for roughly 7 to 11 cycles, used a sample-barcoded 5' primer plus a J-beta primer mix. TCRdb called the 5' RACE reads again in MiXCR, with one record for every CDR3 protein. The sample contains hundreds of thousands of distinct CDR3 sequences, about 53% of which appear only once. The sequencing input was blood. These receptors were obtained from a man in his sixties in good health.

The count of this clonotype is one. This chain connects TRBV7-2 to TRBJ2-5, with 8 bases that match TRBD1. The V gene end was trimmed by 4 bases and the J gene end by 1 base; junction bases not matched to a gene: 11. Germline CDR1 and CDR2: SGHTA and FQGNSA. The CDR3 is 17 amino acids. CDR3 region: CASSSSAYRGSQETQYF. For the CDR3, the DNA is TGTGCCAGCAGCTCGAGCGCCTACAGGGGGAGCCAAGAGACCCAGTACTTC.

This chain joins TRBV6-6 and TRBJ1-1, with D possibly TRBD1 on 5 matching bases. The V end lost 6 bases, the J end lost 11 bases, and 22 bases lay between the germline ends. Per germline, CDR1 MNHNY and CDR2 SVGAGI (reference sequence). This CDR3 has 14 amino acids. CDR3 region: CASSITPGRDGAFF. The CDR3 DNA follows: TGTGCCAGCAGCATTACTCCGGGCCGGGACGGGGCTTTCTTT.

This clonotype was seen more than once but under ten times. The chain employs TRBV10-3 and TRBJ1-2, with 7 bases fitting TRBD1. J gave up 1 base and V 2 bases, and 7 bases lay outside the gene matches. Per the germline V gene, CDR1 is ENHRY and CDR2 is SYGVKD. The CDR3 has 16 residues. CDR3 loop: CAISEPQTGVNYGYTF. The CDR3, as DNA: TGTGCCATCAGTGAGCCCCAAACAGGGGTTAACTATGGCTACACCTTC.

The chain couples TRBV7-8 to TRBJ1-2, with 9 bases lining up with TRBD1. Germline CDR1 SGHVS, CDR2 FQNEAQ. J lost 8 bases, V lost 3 bases, and 7 bases had no gene match. The CDR3 totals 14 residues. CDR3 protein: CASSLGRDRAGYTF. The CDR3, as DNA: TGTGCCAGCAGCTTGGGACGGGACAGGGCCGGCTACACCTTC. Full variable domain (missing parts from reference TRBV7-8 and TRBJ1-2): GAGVSQSPRYKVAKRGQDVALRCDPISGHVSLFWYQQALGQGPEFLTYFQNEAQLDKSGLPSDRFFAERPEGSVSTLKIQRTQQEDSAVYLCASSLGRDRAGYTFGSGTRLTVV.

The rearrangement links TRBV9 to TRBJ1-2, with D hard to call. This CDR3 is built from 16 residues. The germline V gene encodes CDR1 SGDLS and CDR2 YYNGEE. V dropped 7 bases and J dropped 2 bases, with 21 bases sitting between them. The CDR3 coding sequence is TGTGCCAGCGCCGGCCCGCCTTCCGGAGGGAACTATGGCTACACCTTC. Translated: CASAGPPSGGNYGYTF.

This clonotype was observed a single time. This chain links TRBV5-5 with TRBJ2-7; D unclear. The tail of the sequence fits TRBJ2-5 better, so the J call may be wrong. This CDR3 comprises 13 residues. The germline V gene encodes CDR1 SGHKS and CDR2 YYEKEE (reference sequence). CDR3 loop: CASSLGSAETQYF. The CDR3, as DNA: TGTGCCAGCAGCTTGGGTTCCGCGGAGACCCAGTACTTC.

The rearrangement uses TRBV20-1 and TRBJ2-1; 9 bases agree with TRBD2. CDR1 is DFQATT and CDR2 is SNEGSKA in the germline V gene (reference sequence). V lost 6 bases, J lost 7 bases, and 13 bases stayed unmatched. This CDR3 is 15 amino acids long. DNA of the CDR3: TGCAGTGCGCTAGTGCCTAGCGGGATACTTAATGAGCAGTTCTTC. This translates into CSALVPSGILNEQFF.

The rearrangement links TRBV5-1 to TRBJ2-2; perhaps D is TRBD1 or TRBD2 (6 bases each). This CDR3 is 15 amino acids long. V gave up 7 bases and J gave up 4 bases, with 17 bases separating them. Germline loops: CDR1 SGHRS, CDR2 YFSETQ. The CDR3 region has the DNA TGCGCCAGCCTCGGCAGCGGAGGGGGCACCGGGGAGCTGTTTTTT. This gives the protein CASLGSGGGTGELFF.

This chain uses TRBV28 with TRBJ1-5, with unresolved D. V lost 6 bases to trimming and J lost 7 bases, with 19 bases between them. The germline CDR1 and CDR2 sequences are MDHEN and SYDVKM. The CDR3 consists of 15 residues. The CDR3 sequence: CASRPGRWGEQPQHF. DNA of the CDR3: TGTGCCAGCAGACCCGGACGGTGGGGTGAGCAGCCCCAGCATTTT.

This clonotype showed up just a few times. The J gene is TRBJ2-7, the V gene TRBV21-1. TRBV21-1 is a known pseudogene. The CDR3 totals 12 residues. CDR3 in DNA: TGTGCCAGCAGCAGGGTTGGGTACGAGCAGTACTTC. As protein: CASSRVGYEQYF.

V is TRBV2 and J is TRBJ2-5; 9 bases match TRBD2. The V segment lost 4 bases and the J segment 6 bases; nucleotides outside the gene matches: 3. This CDR3 is 13 amino acids long. Germline V CDR1 and CDR2: SNHLY, FYNNEI. The chain's CDR3 is CASSGTSEQTQYF. The CDR3 DNA sequence: TGTGCCAGCAGTGGGACTAGCGAACAGACCCAGTACTTC.

The chain recombines TRBV4-1 with TRBJ2-2, with 15 bases that match TRBD2. The CDR3 runs to 23 residues. Germline trimming cut 0 bases from V and 0 bases from J; bases unmatched to any gene: 14. Per the germline V gene, CDR1 is MGHRA and CDR2 is YSYEKL. CDR3 region: CASSQDIPPPGLAGGTNTGELFF. In DNA, the CDR3 is TGCGCCAGCAGCCAAGATATACCCCCTCCGGGACTAGCGGGGGGCACGAACACCGGGGAGCTGTTTTTT.

This chain connects TRBV19 to TRBJ1-1; 9 bases line up with TRBD1. The V and J ends lost 5 bases and 5 bases, in that order; junction bases with no gene match: 9. CDR3 length equals 15 residues. Germline V gene data show CDR1 as LNHDA and CDR2 as SQIVND (reference sequence). This CDR3 is CASSHRTGEGTEAFF. The CDR3 bases are TGTGCCAGTAGTCATCGGACAGGGGAAGGGACTGAAGCTTTCTTT.

The gene calls are TRBV6-1 and TRBJ2-7; D might be TRBD2 (6 bases). In germline, CDR1 is MNHNS, CDR2 SASEGT. V was shortened by 2 bases and J by 0 bases, with 8 bases between the two germline ends. This CDR3 comprises 14 residues. CDR3 nucleotide sequence: TGTGCCAGCAGTGAACCGGGGGACTCCTACGAGCAGTACTTC. This codes for CASSEPGDSYEQYF.

This chain joins TRBV30 and TRBJ2-7; D ambiguous. The CDR3 has 12 residues. Per the germline V gene, CDR1 is GTSNPN and CDR2 is SVGIG (reference sequence). V was clipped by 1 base and J by 2 bases, with 6 bases between them. The CDR3 DNA follows: TGTGCCTGGAGTGGCCGGACCTACGAGCAGTACTTC. It is translated as CAWSGRTYEQYF.

This clonotype was observed a few times. This chain links TRBV29-1 with TRBJ2-3; 8 bases agree with TRBD1. J lost 2 bases, V lost 4 bases, and 2 bases had no gene match. This CDR3 has 13 amino acids. Per germline, CDR1 SQVTM and CDR2 ANQGSEA. This chain's CDR3 is CSVGQGITDTQYF. CDR3 DNA: TGCAGCGTTGGACAGGGGATCACAGATACGCAGTATTTT.

As for this clonotype: One junction end does not reproduce the germline sequence, and a read error may be involved. The V call is TRBV5-1, the J call TRBJ1-1; D gene unclear. CDR3 length equals 15 residues. From germline, CDR1 is SGHRS and CDR2 YFSETQ. The DNA of the CDR3 is TGCGCCCGCAGCCCCCGGGGAGGGATGAACACTGAAGCTTTCTTT. Its protein product is CARSPRGGMNTEAFF.

This chain uses TRBV4-2 with TRBJ2-5; 7 bases map to TRBD2. Germline V lookup: CDR1 LGHNA, CDR2 YNFKEQ. Trimming cost V 1 base and J 1 base; bases outside gene matches: 15. The CDR3 is made up of 19 amino acids. CDR3 bases: TGTGCCAGCAGCCAAGGGGGGTTTCAACTAGCGAGAATCCAAGAGACCCAGTACTTC. Translating it yields CASSQGGFQLARIQETQYF.

The chain recombines TRBV2 with TRBJ2-3; 8 nucleotides line up with TRBD2. Germline V gene sequence: CDR1 SNHLY, CDR2 FYNNEI. CDR3 size: 16 residues. V gave up 4 bases and J gave up 0 bases; unmatched junction bases: 6. In nucleotides, the CDR3 is TGTGCCAGCAGTGCCTTAGCGGGGATCAGCACAGATACGCAGTATTTT. Translated: CASSALAGISTDTQYF. The full variable domain, rest sourced from reference TRBV2 and TRBJ2-3, is EPEVTQTPSHQVTQMGQEVILRCVPISNHLYFYWYRQILGQKVEFLVSFYNNEISEKSEIFDDQFSVERPDGSNFTLKIRSTKLEDSAMYFCASSALAGISTDTQYFGPGTRLTVL.

The chain employs TRBV4-2 and TRBJ2-5, with TRBD1 matching over 8 bases. J gave up 4 bases and V 0 bases, and 7 bases lay outside the gene matches. CDR3 length: 16 amino acids. The germline CDR1 and CDR2 sequences are LGHNA and YNFKEQ. The CDR3 loop is CASSQDNRGRVETQYF. CDR3 bases: TGTGCCAGCAGCCAAGATAACAGGGGGAGAGTAGAGACCCAGTACTTC.

This clonotype was seen more than once but under ten times. J is TRBJ2-5 and V is TRBV2; perhaps TRBD1 as D (6 bases). Per germline, CDR1 SNHLY and CDR2 FYNNEI. The CDR3 runs to 14 residues. Deletions cut 6 bases from V and 0 bases from J, with 11 bases between. CDR3 sequence: CASSGRTDQETQYF. The CDR3 coding sequence is TGTGCCAGCAGCGGTAGGACAGACCAAGAGACCCAGTACTTC.

This clonotype was recorded a few times. V gene TRBV2 combines with J gene TRBJ2-1, with D tentatively TRBD1 (5 bases). CDR3 length: 13 amino acids. Germline V CDR1 and CDR2: SNHLY, FYNNEI. Trimming removed 4 bases at V and 10 bases at J, with 14 bases between. The CDR3 protein is CASSGGAGAEQFF. The CDR3 DNA reads as TGTGCCAGCAGTGGGGGCGCAGGAGCCGAGCAGTTCTTC. The variable domain in full, completed from reference TRBV2 and TRBJ2-1, reads EPEVTQTPSHQVTQMGQEVILRCVPISNHLYFYWYRQILGQKVEFLVSFYNNEISEKSEIFDDQFSVERPDGSNFTLKIRSTKLEDSAMYFCASSGGAGAEQFFGPGTRLTVL.

This clonotype showed up just a few times. The chain uses TRBV7-9 and TRBJ2-7, with D possibly being TRBD2 (6 bases). V dropped 5 bases and J dropped 2 bases, with 22 bases sitting between them. The CDR3 length is 17 residues. In germline, CDR1 is SEHNR, CDR2 FQNEAQ (reference sequence). The CDR3 DNA sequence: TGTGCCAGCAGCCCGGAGGGGAGAACGCACGCTCCCTACGAGCAGTACTTC. Translating gives CASSPEGRTHAPYEQYF.

The V call is TRBV6-2 or TRBV6-3, the J call TRBJ2-5; the D gene is possibly TRBD1 (6 bases). V dropped 5 bases and J dropped 0 bases, with 13 bases sitting between them. The CDR3 extends over 15 amino acids. The germline CDR1 and CDR2 sequences are MNHEY and SVGEGT. CDR3 nucleotide sequence: TGTGCCAGCAGTGCAGACAGGACGTACCAAGAGACCCAGTACTTC. Translation: CASSADRTYQETQYF.

The count of this clonotype is one. The rearrangement links TRBV11-2 to TRBJ1-2; TRBD1 agrees at 9 bases. CDR3 length: 15 residues. Germline CDR1 and CDR2: SGHAT and FQNNGV. V trimming: 3 bases; J trimming: 3 bases; junction bases outside the gene matches: 5. The CDR3 reads CASSFEQGAYYGYTF. The CDR3 DNA reads as TGTGCCAGCAGCTTTGAACAGGGGGCGTACTATGGCTACACCTTC.

The rearrangement links TRBV29-1 to TRBJ1-4; 7 bases align to TRBD1. Germline CDR1 is SQVTM and CDR2 is ANQGSEA. After removal of 4 bases from V and 3 bases from J, the junction contained 5 bases not matched to a gene. This CDR3 comprises 14 residues. The CDR3 DNA follows: TGCAGCGTTGCAACGACAGGGCCTAATGAAAAACTGTTTTTT. Protein sequence: CSVATTGPNEKLFF.

This sequence joins TRBV4-1 and TRBJ1-4, with D maybe TRBD1 (6 bases). The V end was cut by 9 bases, the J end by 7 bases, with 21 bases between. The CDR3 extends over 15 amino acids. CDR1 is MGHRA and CDR2 is YSYEKL in the germline V gene. CDR3 sequence reads: CASRLQGIPIEKLFF. The CDR3 DNA follows: TGCGCCAGTAGACTACAGGGAATCCCAATTGAAAAACTGTTTTTT.

The chain employs TRBV3-1 and TRBJ2-2, with 7 bases identical to TRBD1. Germline V gene sequence: CDR1 LGHDT, CDR2 YNNKEL (reference sequence). Unmatched junction bases numbered 8, after V lost 4 bases and J lost 0 bases. This CDR3 region has 17 residues. CDR3 DNA sequence: TGTGCCAGCAGCCCCACCCTGGACAGGCCGAACACCGGGGAGCTGTTTTTT. This codes for CASSPTLDRPNTGELFF.

The chain links TRBV20-1 to TRBJ2-5, with D unclear. This CDR3 comprises 14 residues. Germline V gene lookup returns CDR1 DFQATT and CDR2 SNEGSKA (reference sequence). V lost 8 bases to trimming and J lost 1 base, with 17 bases between them. The CDR3 here is CSPTLGFPQETQYF. The CDR3 coding sequence is TGCAGTCCCACTTTGGGCTTCCCCCAAGAGACCCAGTACTTC.

This chain connects TRBV7-2 to TRBJ1-5; 11 positions match TRBD1. From germline, CDR1 is SGHTA and CDR2 FQGNSA. V gave up 1 base and J gave up 3 bases; unmatched junction bases: 8. This CDR3 contains 18 residues. The CDR3 protein is CASSLDRDRGLLNQPQHF. Written as DNA, the CDR3 is TGTGCCAGCAGCTTAGATAGGGACAGGGGGTTACTCAATCAGCCCCAGCATTTT.

The V gene is TRBV10-2, the J gene TRBJ2-2; tentatively, D is TRBD1 (6 bases). The CDR3 totals 14 residues. Germline CDR1 reads WSHSY; CDR2 reads SAAADI. V lost 2 bases, J lost 4 bases, and 8 bases lay in between. CDR3 DNA: TGCGCCAGCAGTGAGGTAGGGGGCACCGGGGAGCTGTTTTTT. This translates into CASSEVGGTGELFF.

V gene TRBV5-1 combines with J gene TRBJ2-1; 16 bases line up with TRBD2. In germline, CDR1 is SGHRS, CDR2 YFSETQ. V shed 0 bases, J shed 7 bases, and the junction held 4 bases outside the gene matches. The CDR3 spans 17 residues. The CDR3 DNA reads as TGCGCCAGCAGCTTGGCGGGACTAGCGGGGGGGAGTAATGAGCAGTTCTTC. Protein: CASSLAGLAGGSNEQFF.